This T cell receptor (beta chain) was profiled in a study of T cells in Graves' hyperthyroidism and ophthalmopathy. Uncontrolled infection, other autoimmune disease, pregnancy and lactation each barred patients from inclusion. CDR1 is KGHSH, CDR2 LQKENI, per germline. Between the trimmed V and J ends, which lost 2 bases and 1 base, there was a span of 8 bases. The CDR3 is made up of 14 amino acids. The table lists this clonotype with a few counts. TCR beta CDR3 region amplification was performed from RNA transcripts. TCR CDR3 underwent first-round RT-PCR with the HTBI primer set. TCRdb called the multiplex PCR reads again in MiXCR, with one record for every CDR3 protein. This sample carries about 640,000 distinct CDR3 sequences, about a fifth of them seen once, and the ten largest clones take roughly a third.

This chain connects TRBV18 to TRBJ2-5, with a possible D match to TRBD2 (6 bases). The sequence was collected from a man aged 25-40 years with Graves' ophthalmopathy. Material: blood. The CDR3 reads CASSPRGLQETQYF. The DNA of the CDR3 is TGTGCCAGCTCACCAAGGGGACTCCAAGAGACCCAGTACTTC.